What follows describes a single T cell receptor (beta chain). This entry is derived from a study of T cell changes during pregnancy in multiple sclerosis. Some clones are missing from TCRdb's copy, which holds only in-frame ones; the method was immunoSEQ multiplex PCR. Altogether about 64,000 clones are present, 96% being singletons, with the ten largest covering roughly 2.5%. Germline CDR1 is SGHDN and CDR2 is FVKESK. This CDR3 spans 13 amino acids. Unmatched junction bases numbered 3, after V lost 1 base and J lost 6 bases. This TCR was sampled from a female donor with multiple sclerosis, enrolled in a pregnancy study. V and J are TRBV14 and TRBJ2-7, with 7 bases matching TRBD1. This specimen consisted of CD8+ T cells from peripheral blood mononuclear cells, obtained after pregnancy. CDR3 region: CASSQAGQSEQYF. The CDR3, as DNA: TGTGCCAGCAGCCAAGCGGGACAGTCCGAGCAGTACTTC.